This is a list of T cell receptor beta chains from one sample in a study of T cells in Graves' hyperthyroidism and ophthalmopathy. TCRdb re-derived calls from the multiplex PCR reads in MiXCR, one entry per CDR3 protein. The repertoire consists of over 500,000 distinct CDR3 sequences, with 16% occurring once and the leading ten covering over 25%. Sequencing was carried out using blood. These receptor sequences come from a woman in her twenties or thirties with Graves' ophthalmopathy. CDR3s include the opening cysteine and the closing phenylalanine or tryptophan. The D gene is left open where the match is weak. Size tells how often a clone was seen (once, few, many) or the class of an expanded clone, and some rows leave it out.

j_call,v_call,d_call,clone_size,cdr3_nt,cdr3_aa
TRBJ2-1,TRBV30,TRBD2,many,TGTGCCTGGAGTGGGGGGGGGTTGGGGTACAATGAGCAGTTCTTC,CAWSGGGLGYNEQFF
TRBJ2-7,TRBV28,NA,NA,TGTGCCAGCAGACTCGCAGGTTACGAGCAGTACTTC,CASRLAGYEQYF
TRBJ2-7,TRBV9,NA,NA,TGTGCCAGCAGCGTAGAGCCCGACGTGCTAGTGGAAGACGCGCAGTACTTC,CASSVEPDVLVEDAQYF
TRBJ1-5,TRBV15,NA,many,TGTGCCACCAGCATTTGGGGGTCGATGAGCAATCAGCCCCAGCATTTT,CATSIWGSMSNQPQHF
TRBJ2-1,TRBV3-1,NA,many,TGTGCCAGCAGCGACATGGTGGGATCGCACAATGAGCAGTTCTTC,CASSDMVGSHNEQFF
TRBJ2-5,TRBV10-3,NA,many,TGTGCCAGCCGGGACGGGCAAGAGACCCAGTACTTC,CASRDGQETQYF
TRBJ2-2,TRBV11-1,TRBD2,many,TGTGCCAGCAGACTAGCGGGAGGAAACAACACCGGGGAGCTGTTTTTT,CASRLAGGNNTGELFF
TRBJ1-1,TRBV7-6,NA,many,TGTGCCAGCAGCTTTGGGACAACGAACACTGAAGCTTTCTTT,CASSFGTTNTEAFF
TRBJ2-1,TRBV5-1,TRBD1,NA,TGCGCCAGCAGCTGGGACAGGGTCAGGAATGAGCAGTTCTTC,CASSWDRVRNEQFF
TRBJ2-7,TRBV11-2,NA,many,TGTGCCAGCAGCCCCCCTGGGCCCCAGGACGAGCAGTACTTC,CASSPPGPQDEQYF
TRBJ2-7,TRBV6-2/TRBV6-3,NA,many,TGTGCCAGCAGTTACTCGGTACAACTCCTCTCCTACGAGCAGTACTTC,CASSYSVQLLSYEQYF
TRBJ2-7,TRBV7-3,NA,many,TGTGCCAGCAGCCCAGGGAGGCCCTACGAGCAGTACTTC,CASSPGRPYEQYF
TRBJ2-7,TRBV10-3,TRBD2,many,TGTGCCATCAGGAGGGGAAATGGGACTAGCGGGAGCCACGAGCAGTACTTC,CAIRRGNGTSGSHEQYF
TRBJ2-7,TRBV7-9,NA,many,TGTGCCAGCAGCTCGGGGGGCGGGCGGAACTACGAGCAGTACTTC,CASSSGGGRNYEQYF
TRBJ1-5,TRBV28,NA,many,TGTGCCAGCACGGGGGCACACAATCAGCCCCAGCATTTT,CASTGAHNQPQHF
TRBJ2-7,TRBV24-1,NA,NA,TGTGCCACCAGTGAGGGCCTCAACGAGCAGTACTTC,CATSEGLNEQYF
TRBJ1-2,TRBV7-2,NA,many,TGTGCCAGCAGCTTCCGGGGGGGCGCGGATGGCTACACCTTC,CASSFRGGADGYTF
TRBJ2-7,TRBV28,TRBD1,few,TGTGCCAGCAGTTTATTGGGACAGAGCTACTACGAGCAGTACTTC,CASSLLGQSYYEQYF
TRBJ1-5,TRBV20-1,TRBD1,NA,TGCGGTGCTAGAGGGACAGTTAATCAGCCCCAGCATTTT,CGARGTVNQPQHF
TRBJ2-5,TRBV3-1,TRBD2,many,TGTGCCAGCAGCCAAAGGACTAGCGATCAGGAAGAGACCCAGTACTTC,CASSQRTSDQEETQYF
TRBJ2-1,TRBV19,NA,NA,TGTGCCAGTAGCCGGGACGGAGTCTACAATGAGCAGTTCTTC,CASSRDGVYNEQFF
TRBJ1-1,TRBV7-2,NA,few,TGTGCCAGCAGCTTAGTTTTACAGGTCAACACTGAAGCTTTCTTT,CASSLVLQVNTEAFF
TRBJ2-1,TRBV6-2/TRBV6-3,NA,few,TGTGCCAGCAGTACTCTATTGGAGAACAATGAGCAGTTCTTC,CASSTLLENNEQFF
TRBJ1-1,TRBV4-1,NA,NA,TGCGCCTTTAACAGGGACGGTACCACTGAAGCTTTCTTT,CAFNRDGTTEAFF
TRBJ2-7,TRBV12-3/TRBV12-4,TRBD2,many,TGTGCCAGCAGTTTTAGCGGGGGGCCATTGGACGAGCAGTACTTC,CASSFSGGPLDEQYF
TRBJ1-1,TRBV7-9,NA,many,TGTGCCAGCAAGCTGAGGGGAGGGGCTGAAGCTTTCTTT,CASKLRGGAEAFF
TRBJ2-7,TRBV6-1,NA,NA,TGTGCCAGCAGTCCCACCGACAGGATAACCTACGAGCAGTACTTC,CASSPTDRITYEQYF
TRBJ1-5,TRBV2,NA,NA,TGTGCCAGCAGCGAACCTGCCACGCCCCAGCATTTT,CASSEPATPQHF